Presented here are 15 T cell receptor beta chains from one specimen sequenced in a study of CD8+ T cells in alopecia areata (dated by TCRdb to 2017 to 2018). The time point label of this sample denotes: 20 to 30 weeks on oral tofacitinib. Reading the label with the study, this specimen's treatment or condition is: oral pan-JAK inhibitor, 5-10 mg twice daily. The library was produced with the immunoSEQ multiplex PCR assay. RNA was extracted from all samples and reverse transcribed into cDNA, which served as template for TCR sequencing. TCRdb re-hosts the immuneACCESS table, in-frame sequences only. Its copies lack some clones; in the studies checked, an unresolved V gene accounts for under half of them, and the cause for the rest is not known. The sample records more than 150,000 clones, roughly 62% of which are singletons. Together, the top ten hold roughly 12% of the sample. The material was CD8+ T cells sorted from blood, obtained at week 24, from a patient treated with tofacitinib. The source of these receptors is a human donor with alopecia areata.

V and J are TRBV6-6 and TRBJ2-5; 9 positions match TRBD1. The CDR3 extends over 14 amino acids. Germline V gene sequence: CDR1 MNHNY, CDR2 SVGAGI (reference sequence). Trimming at V came to 6 bases and at J to 2 bases, leaving 4 bases not matched to a gene. The chain's CDR3 is CASSETGGQETQYF. The DNA for the CDR3 is TGTGCCAGCAGCGAGACAGGGGGACAAGAGACCCAGTACTTC.

The count of this clone is one. The J gene is TRBJ1-1, the V gene TRBV27, with D tentatively TRBD1 (5 bases). V lost 3 bases, J lost 4 bases, and 9 bases lay in between. The CDR3 runs to 13 residues. From germline, CDR1 is MNHEY and CDR2 SMNVEV (reference sequence). The CDR3 loop reads CASSFGTFTEAFF. DNA of the CDR3: TGTGCCAGCAGTTTTGGGACGTTCACTGAAGCTTTCTTT.

The chain uses TRBV30 and TRBJ1-5; TRBD1 aligns across 7 bases. Per germline, CDR1 GTSNPN and CDR2 SVGIG (reference sequence). CDR3 length: 13 amino acids. With V trimmed by 5 bases and J by 2 bases, 3 bases remained unmatched. The CDR3 DNA reads as TGTGCCTGGGACAGGGAGGGCAATCAGCCCCAGCATTTT. This gives the protein CAWDREGNQPQHF.

The chain employs TRBV5-1 and TRBJ2-3; 11 nucleotides agree with TRBD2. V lost 1 base to trimming and J lost 0 bases; unmatched junction nucleotides: 13. The CDR3 runs 20 residues. Germline values: CDR1 SGHRS, CDR2 YFSETQ. CDR3 sequence reads: CASSLTPSGGPRASTDTQYF. The CDR3 coding sequence is TGCGCCAGCAGCTTGACGCCTAGCGGGGGGCCCCGTGCTAGCACAGATACGCAGTATTTT.

The chain has TRBV30 and TRBJ2-7, with 9 bases aligning to TRBD2. The CDR3 is 14 amino acids. V trimming: 5 bases; J trimming: 5 bases; junction bases outside the gene matches: 10. Germline V gene sequence: CDR1 GTSNPN, CDR2 SVGIG (reference sequence). CDR3 bases: TGTGCCTGGGGGACTAGCATCGGGGCAAACGAGCAGTACTTC. Translated, it gives CAWGTSIGANEQYF.

The CDR3 region is CASSEPGLSTGELFF. CDR3 nucleotides: TGTGCCAGCAGCGAGCCGGGACTATCGACCGGGGAGCTGTTTTTT. This chain uses TRBV9 with TRBJ2-2; TRBD2 matches 7 bases. The junction had 7 bases not matched to a gene; V was cut back by 3 bases and J by 5 bases. This CDR3 comprises 15 residues. Germline CDR1 reads SGDLS; CDR2 reads YYNGEE.

This chain joins TRBV9 and TRBJ1-4, with D uncertain. V shed 2 bases and J shed 7 bases, with 3 bases lying between them. This CDR3 region has 11 residues. CDR1 is SGDLS, CDR2 YYNGEE, per germline. The CDR3 reads CASSVGEKLFF. Written as DNA, the CDR3 is TGTGCCAGCAGCGTGGGTGAAAAACTGTTTTTT.

This chain links TRBV18 with TRBJ1-2, with TRBD1 matching over 10 bases. The CDR3 has 18 amino acids. Germline V gene data show CDR1 as KGHSH and CDR2 as LQKENI. J gave up 2 bases and V 5 bases, and 14 bases lay outside the gene matches. The CDR3 is CASSNWTGGRKLNYGYTF. For the CDR3, the DNA is TGTGCCAGCTCAAACTGGACAGGGGGACGAAAACTCAACTATGGCTACACCTTC.

This clone was recorded a few times. This chain uses TRBV29-1 with TRBJ2-2, with D perhaps being TRBD1 or TRBD2 (6 bases each). Deletions cut 7 bases from V and 6 bases from J, with 12 bases between. This CDR3 contains 12 residues. The V gene's germline CDR1 is SQVTM and CDR2 ANQGSEA. The CDR3 region has the DNA TGCAGCGCGTACGGGGGCTCCGGGGAGCTGTTTTTT. It translates to CSAYGGSGELFF.

The J gene is TRBJ1-4, the V gene TRBV4-1; D call uncertain. Germline CDR1 MGHRA, CDR2 YSYEKL. The CDR3 contains 14 residues. Trimming stripped 7 bases from V and 7 bases from J, with 16 bases between. CDR3 protein: CASMTRAGGEKLFF. CDR3 bases: TGCGCCAGCATGACCCGGGCAGGTGGTGAAAAACTGTTTTTT.

The chain uses TRBV9 and TRBJ2-1; perhaps D is TRBD1 or TRBD2 (5 bases each). Germline loops: CDR1 SGDLS, CDR2 YYNGEE. The germline V and J ends were trimmed by 5 bases and 7 bases, with 19 bases remaining between them. The CDR3 loop spans 15 amino acids. The CDR3 loop reads CASREIPGPRNEQFF. CDR3 coding DNA: TGTGCCAGCAGAGAAATACCGGGACCCCGGAATGAGCAGTTCTTC.

As for this clone: This same CDR3 is encoded by further DNA sequences in the sample. V is TRBV7-9 and J is TRBJ1-1, with D tentatively TRBD1 (5 bases). V was cut by 2 bases and J by 1 base, with 5 bases left in between. CDR1 is SEHNR and CDR2 is FQNEAQ in the germline V gene (reference sequence). The CDR3 has 13 amino acids. CDR3 region: CASSLQGNTEAFF. In DNA form, the CDR3 reads TGTGCCAGCAGCTTACAGGGGAACACTGAAGCTTTCTTT.

The rearrangement uses TRBV2 and TRBJ2-1; D gene unclear. The CDR3 totals 15 residues. The V gene's germline CDR1 is SNHLY and CDR2 FYNNEI. V dropped 2 bases and J dropped 0 bases, with 8 bases sitting between them. The CDR3: CASSETRSSYNEQFF. The CDR3 DNA sequence: TGTGCCAGCAGTGAAACTCGAAGCTCCTACAATGAGCAGTTCTTC.

CDR3 amino acids: CASSARTSGRAETQYF. The CDR3 region has the DNA TGTGCCAGCAGCGCCAGGACTAGCGGGAGGGCGGAGACCCAGTACTTC. The gene calls are TRBV13 and TRBJ2-5, with 15 bases aligning to TRBD2. CDR3 length equals 16 residues. V lost 5 bases to trimming and J lost 5 bases; unmatched junction nucleotides: 6. Germline V lookup: CDR1 PRHDT, CDR2 FYEKMQ (reference sequence). The full variable domain, its missing parts supplied by reference TRBV13 and TRBJ2-5, is AAGVIQSPRHLIKEKRETATLKCYPIPRHDTVYWYQQGPGQDPQFLISFYEKMQSDKGSIPDRFSAQQFSDYHSELNMSSLELGDSALYFCASSARTSGRAETQYFGPGTRLLVL.

The rearrangement uses TRBV4-1 and TRBJ2-7; possibly TRBD2 for D (7 bases). CDR1 and CDR2 from the germline V gene are MGHRA and YSYEKL. The V gene lost 5 bases and the J gene lost 0 bases, with 14 bases spanning the gap. This CDR3 has 15 amino acids. The CDR3 nucleotides are TGCGCCAGCAGCTTTGGGGGGGACACCTCCTACGAGCAGTACTTC. Protein sequence: CASSFGGDTSYEQYF.